This passage covers 7 T cell receptor beta chains from one sample sequenced in a study of blood T cell repertoires in COVID-19. Sequenced by immunoSEQ multiplex PCR; TCRdb stores in-frame clones only, minus some. The sample lists around 140,000 clones, 85% to 90% occurring once. The material sequenced was peripheral blood. The receptors were sampled from a man between 65 and 80 years old with active COVID-19.

The rearrangement uses TRBV5-1 and TRBJ2-3, with 12 bases lining up with TRBD2. The germline gives CDR1 SGHRS, CDR2 YFSETQ. The junction had 3 bases not matched to a gene; V was cut back by 2 bases and J by 2 bases. The CDR3 is 16 amino acids. The CDR3 is CASSFRTSGNTDTQYF. The CDR3 nucleotides read TGCGCCAGCAGCTTCAGGACTAGCGGGAACACAGATACGCAGTATTTT.

This chain links TRBV10-3 with TRBJ2-5, with a possible D match to TRBD1 (5 bases). Germline CDR1 ENHRY, CDR2 SYGVKD. With 5 bases removed from V and 1 base from J, the gap between germline ends came to 11 bases. The CDR3 is 14 amino acids. For the CDR3, the DNA is TGTGCCATCAGTCCAACAGGTGCCCAAGAGACCCAGTACTTC. Translated, it gives CAISPTGAQETQYF.

This clone has just a few counts. The chain carries TRBV18 and TRBJ2-7; 7 bases line up with TRBD1. J gave up 5 bases and V 0 bases, and 7 bases lay outside the gene matches. Germline V gives CDR1 KGHSH, CDR2 LQKENI. The CDR3 has 15 amino acids. The CDR3 nucleotides read TGTGCCAGCTCACCACCGAGACAGGGCGCCGACGAGCAGTACTTC. This sequence encodes CASSPPRQGADEQYF.

The J gene is TRBJ2-7, the V gene TRBV27; 7 bases are a match to TRBD1. Germline CDR1 reads MNHEY; CDR2 reads SMNVEV (reference sequence). After removal of 6 bases from V and 3 bases from J, the junction contained 11 bases not matched to a gene. CDR3 length: 15 residues. This CDR3 reads CASSLPGQRRYEQYF. The CDR3 DNA is TGTGCCAGCAGCCTGCCGGGACAGAGACGCTACGAGCAGTACTTC.

Only one count was recorded for this clone. This chain uses TRBV28 with TRBJ1-5, with D maybe TRBD1 (6 bases). Trimming shortened V by 6 bases and J by 0 bases, and 12 bases separated the two germline ends. CDR1 MDHEN and CDR2 SYDVKM come from the germline V gene. The CDR3 runs to 15 residues. Here the CDR3 DNA reads TGTGCCAGCAGAAACCAGGGGACTAGCAATCAGCCCCAGCATTTT. This codes for CASRNQGTSNQPQHF.

V usage is TRBV5-1 and J usage is TRBJ2-1; a weak D match, TRBD2 (6 bases). V gave up 3 bases and J gave up 8 bases, with 21 bases separating them. CDR3 length equals 16 residues. Germline values: CDR1 SGHRS, CDR2 YFSETQ. In DNA form, the CDR3 reads TGCGCCAGCAGCTGGACTTCGGGACTTCCTCGGGATGAGCAGTTCTTC. Residues: CASSWTSGLPRDEQFF.

The sample holds one count of this clone. CDR3 nucleotides: TGTGCCAGCGAGCGGGAACGCACAGATACGCAGTATTTT. Its translation: CASERERTDTQYF. The chain recombines TRBV2 with TRBJ2-3; 7 nucleotides align to TRBD2. V gave up 8 bases and J gave up 1 base; unmatched junction bases: 3. Germline loops: CDR1 SNHLY, CDR2 FYNNEI. The length of the CDR3 is 13 residues.